The clone carrying this T cell receptor beta chain was counted only a few times. Its antigen is not known. Profiled with immunoSEQ multiplex PCR; TCRdb holds only in-frame clones, not every one. The sample has some 660,000 clones, 60% to 75% seen once. This sample is part of a study of shared clonotypes between healthy human individuals. Study-level points and caveats: Rarefaction revealed incomplete sorted-subset sequencing despite large depth. Clonotypes which were not shared had lower generation probabilities than clonotypes that all four donors shared. The study generally estimated greater richness for naive than memory subsets.

Trimming shortened V by 5 bases and J by 5 bases, and 12 bases separated the two germline ends. The CDR3 covers 14 residues. CDR1 LGHNA and CDR2 YNFKEQ come from the germline V gene. Specimen: memory CD4+ T cells sorted from blood. Subset described: CD45RA-negative fraction. The source of this sequence is a woman in her twenties or thirties in good health. The genes are TRBV4-2 and TRBJ2-2; no definite D call. The CDR3 region has the DNA TGTGCCAGCAGCAAGTCCCCAGGAACCGGGGAGCTGTTTTTT. Translation: CASSKSPGTGELFF.